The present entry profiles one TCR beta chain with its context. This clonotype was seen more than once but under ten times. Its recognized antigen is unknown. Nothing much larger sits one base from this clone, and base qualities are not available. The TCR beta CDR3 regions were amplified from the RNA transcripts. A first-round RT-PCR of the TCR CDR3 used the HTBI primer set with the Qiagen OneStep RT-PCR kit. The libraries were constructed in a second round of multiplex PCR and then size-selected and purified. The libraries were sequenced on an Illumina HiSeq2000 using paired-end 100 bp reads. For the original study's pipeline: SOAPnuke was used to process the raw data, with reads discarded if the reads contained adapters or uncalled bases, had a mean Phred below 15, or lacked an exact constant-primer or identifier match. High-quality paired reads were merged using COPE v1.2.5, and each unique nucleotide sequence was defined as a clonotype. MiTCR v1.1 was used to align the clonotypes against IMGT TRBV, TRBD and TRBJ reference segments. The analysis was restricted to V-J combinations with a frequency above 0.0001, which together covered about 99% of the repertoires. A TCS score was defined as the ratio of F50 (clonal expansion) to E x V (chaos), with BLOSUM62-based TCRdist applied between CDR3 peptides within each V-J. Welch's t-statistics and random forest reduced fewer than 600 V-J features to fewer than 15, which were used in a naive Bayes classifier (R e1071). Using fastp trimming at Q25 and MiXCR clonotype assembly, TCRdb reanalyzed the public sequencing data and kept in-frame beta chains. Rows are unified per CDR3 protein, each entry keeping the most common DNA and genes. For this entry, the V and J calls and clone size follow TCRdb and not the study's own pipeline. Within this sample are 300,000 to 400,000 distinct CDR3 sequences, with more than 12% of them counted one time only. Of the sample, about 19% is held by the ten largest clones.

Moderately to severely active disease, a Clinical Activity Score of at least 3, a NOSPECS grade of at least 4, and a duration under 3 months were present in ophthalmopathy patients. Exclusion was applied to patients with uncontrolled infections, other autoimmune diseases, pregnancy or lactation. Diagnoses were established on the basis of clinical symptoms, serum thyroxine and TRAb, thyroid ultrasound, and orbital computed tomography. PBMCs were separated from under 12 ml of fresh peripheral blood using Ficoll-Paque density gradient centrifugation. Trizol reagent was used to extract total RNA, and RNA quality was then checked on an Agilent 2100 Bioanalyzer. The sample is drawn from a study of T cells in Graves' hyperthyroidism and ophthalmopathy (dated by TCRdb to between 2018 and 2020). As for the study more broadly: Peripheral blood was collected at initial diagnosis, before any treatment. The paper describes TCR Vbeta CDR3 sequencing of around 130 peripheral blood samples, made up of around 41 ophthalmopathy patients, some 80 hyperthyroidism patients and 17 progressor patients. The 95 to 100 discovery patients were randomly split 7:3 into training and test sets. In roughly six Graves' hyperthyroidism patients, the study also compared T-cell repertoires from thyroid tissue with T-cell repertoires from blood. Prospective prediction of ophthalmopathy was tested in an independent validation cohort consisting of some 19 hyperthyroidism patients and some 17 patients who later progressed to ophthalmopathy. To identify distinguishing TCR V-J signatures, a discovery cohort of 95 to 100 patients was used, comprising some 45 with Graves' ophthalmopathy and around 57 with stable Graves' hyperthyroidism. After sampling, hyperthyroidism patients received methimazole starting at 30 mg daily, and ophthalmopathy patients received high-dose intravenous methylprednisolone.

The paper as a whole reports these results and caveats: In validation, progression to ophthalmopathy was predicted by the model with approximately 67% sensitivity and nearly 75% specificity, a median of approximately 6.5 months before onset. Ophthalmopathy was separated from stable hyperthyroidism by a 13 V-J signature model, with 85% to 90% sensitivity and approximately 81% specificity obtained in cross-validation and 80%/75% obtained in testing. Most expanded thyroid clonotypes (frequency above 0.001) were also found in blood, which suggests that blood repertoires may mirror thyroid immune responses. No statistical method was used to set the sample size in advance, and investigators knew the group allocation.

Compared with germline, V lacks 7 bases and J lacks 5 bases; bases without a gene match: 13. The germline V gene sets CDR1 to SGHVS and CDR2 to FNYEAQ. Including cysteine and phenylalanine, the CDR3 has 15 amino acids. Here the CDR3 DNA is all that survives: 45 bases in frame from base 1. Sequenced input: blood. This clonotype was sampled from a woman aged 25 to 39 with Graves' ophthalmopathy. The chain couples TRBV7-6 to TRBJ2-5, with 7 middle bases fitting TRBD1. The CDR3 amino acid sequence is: CASNSGQAFGETQYF. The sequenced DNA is TGTGCCAGCAATTCAGGACAGGCGTTCGGGGAGACCCAGTACTTC. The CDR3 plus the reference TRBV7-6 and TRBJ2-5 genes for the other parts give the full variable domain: GAGVSQSPRYKVTKRGQDVALRCDPISGHVSLYWYRQALGQGPEFLTYFNYEAQQDKSGLPNDRFSAERPEGSISTLTIQRTEQRDSAMYRCASNSGQAFGETQYFGPGTRLLVL.